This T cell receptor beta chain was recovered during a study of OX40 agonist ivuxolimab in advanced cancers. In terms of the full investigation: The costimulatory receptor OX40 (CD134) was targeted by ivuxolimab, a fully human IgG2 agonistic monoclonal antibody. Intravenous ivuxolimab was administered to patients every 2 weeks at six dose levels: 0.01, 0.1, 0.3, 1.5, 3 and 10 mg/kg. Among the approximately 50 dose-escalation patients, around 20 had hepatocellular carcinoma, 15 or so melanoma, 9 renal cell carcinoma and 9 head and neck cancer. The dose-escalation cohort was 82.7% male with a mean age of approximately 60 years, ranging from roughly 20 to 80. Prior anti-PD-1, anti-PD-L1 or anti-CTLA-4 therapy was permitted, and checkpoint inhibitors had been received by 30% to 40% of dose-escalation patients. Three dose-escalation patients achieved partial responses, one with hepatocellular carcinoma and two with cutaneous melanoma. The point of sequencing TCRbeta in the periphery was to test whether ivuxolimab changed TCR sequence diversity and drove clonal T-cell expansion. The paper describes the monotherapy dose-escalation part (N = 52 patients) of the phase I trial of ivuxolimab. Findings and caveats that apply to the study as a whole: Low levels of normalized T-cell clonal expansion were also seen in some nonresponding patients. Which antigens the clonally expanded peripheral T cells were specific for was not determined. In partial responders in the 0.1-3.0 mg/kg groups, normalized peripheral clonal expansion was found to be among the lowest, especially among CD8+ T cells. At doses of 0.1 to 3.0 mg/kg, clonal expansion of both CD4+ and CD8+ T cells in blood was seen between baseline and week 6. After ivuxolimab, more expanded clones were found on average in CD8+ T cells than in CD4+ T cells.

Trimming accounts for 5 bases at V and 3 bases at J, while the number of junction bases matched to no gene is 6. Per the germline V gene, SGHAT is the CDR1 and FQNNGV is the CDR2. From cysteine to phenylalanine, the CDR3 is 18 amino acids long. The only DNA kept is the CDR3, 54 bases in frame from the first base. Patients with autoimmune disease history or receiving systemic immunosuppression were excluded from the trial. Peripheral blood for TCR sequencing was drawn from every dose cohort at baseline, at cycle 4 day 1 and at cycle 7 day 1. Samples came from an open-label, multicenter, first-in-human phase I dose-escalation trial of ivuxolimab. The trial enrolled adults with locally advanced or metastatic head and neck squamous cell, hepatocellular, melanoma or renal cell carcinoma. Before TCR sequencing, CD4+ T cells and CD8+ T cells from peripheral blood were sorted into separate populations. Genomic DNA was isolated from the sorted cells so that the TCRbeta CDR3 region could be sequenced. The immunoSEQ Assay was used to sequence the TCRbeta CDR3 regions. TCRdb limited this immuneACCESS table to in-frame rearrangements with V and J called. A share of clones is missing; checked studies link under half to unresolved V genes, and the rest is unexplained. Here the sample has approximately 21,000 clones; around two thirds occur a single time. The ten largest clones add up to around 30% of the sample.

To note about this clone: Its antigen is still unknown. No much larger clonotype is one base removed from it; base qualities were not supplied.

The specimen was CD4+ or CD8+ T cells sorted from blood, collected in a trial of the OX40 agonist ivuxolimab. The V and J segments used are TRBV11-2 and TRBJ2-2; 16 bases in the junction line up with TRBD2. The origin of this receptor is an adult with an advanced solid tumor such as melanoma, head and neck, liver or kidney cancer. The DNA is TGTGCCAGCAGCCCGGGACTAGCGGGAGGGCCGCACACCGGGGAGCTGTTTTTT. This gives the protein CASSPGLAGGPHTGELFF.